This T cell receptor (beta chain) was recovered during a study of patients and donors after allogeneic stem cell transplantation. Germline CDR1 reads MNHEY; CDR2 reads SVGAGI. The CDR3 extends over 16 amino acids. V was shortened by 0 bases and J by 2 bases, with 14 bases between the two germline ends. MiXCR was run by TCRdb on the RT-PCR reads, yielding one entry per CDR3 protein. This table holds about 960,000 distinct CDR3 sequences, roughly 17% found once. The chain has TRBV6-5 and TRBJ2-7; a possible D gene is TRBD1 (5 bases). Sequencing input: blood, either unsorted or a sorted T cell fraction (not recorded which). This receptor was identified in a human donor who was either an allogeneic HSCT recipient or a stem cell or donor lymphocyte infusion donor (not recorded which). It is not recorded whose cells these are; they may come from a transplant donor. DNA for the CDR3: TGTGCCAGCAGTTACTCGTTCATACAGGCTACCTACGAGCAGTACTTC. It specifies CASSYSFIQATYEQYF.